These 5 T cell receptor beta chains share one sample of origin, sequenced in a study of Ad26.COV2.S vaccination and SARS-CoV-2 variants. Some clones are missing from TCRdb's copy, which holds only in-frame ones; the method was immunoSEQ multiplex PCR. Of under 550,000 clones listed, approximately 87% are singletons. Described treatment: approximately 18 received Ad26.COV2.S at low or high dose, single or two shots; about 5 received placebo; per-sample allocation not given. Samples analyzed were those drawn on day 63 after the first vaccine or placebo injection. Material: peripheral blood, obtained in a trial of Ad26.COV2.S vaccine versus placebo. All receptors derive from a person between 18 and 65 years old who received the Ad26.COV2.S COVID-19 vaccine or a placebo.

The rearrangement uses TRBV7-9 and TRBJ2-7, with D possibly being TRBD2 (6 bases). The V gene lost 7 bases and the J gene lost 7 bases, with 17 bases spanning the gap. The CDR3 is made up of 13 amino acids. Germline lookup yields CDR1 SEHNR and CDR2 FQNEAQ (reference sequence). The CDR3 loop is CASTSGGSLEQYF. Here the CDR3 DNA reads TGTGCCAGCACGAGTGGGGGGTCCCTAGAGCAGTACTTC.

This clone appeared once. The CDR3 loop reads CASSQGRLGSPLHF. In nucleotides, the CDR3 is TGTGCCAGCAGCCAAGGCAGGTTAGGCTCACCCCTCCACTTT. This chain uses TRBV3-1 (or the pseudogene TRBV3-2) with TRBJ1-6; D is ambiguous. Trimming shortened V by 1 base and J by 10 bases, and 11 bases separated the two germline ends. Germline lookup yields CDR1 LGHDT and CDR2 YNNKEL (reference sequence). CDR3 size: 14 residues.

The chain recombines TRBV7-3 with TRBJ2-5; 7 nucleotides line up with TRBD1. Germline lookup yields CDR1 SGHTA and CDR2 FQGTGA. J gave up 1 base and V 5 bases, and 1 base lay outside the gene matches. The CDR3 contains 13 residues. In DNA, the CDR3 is TGTGCCAGCAGCGGACAGGTCCAAGAGACCCAGTACTTC. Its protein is CASSGQVQETQYF. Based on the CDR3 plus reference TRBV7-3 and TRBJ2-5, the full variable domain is GAGVSQTPSNKVTEKGKYVELRCDPISGHTALYWYRQSLGQGPEFLIYFQGTGAADDSGLPNDRFFAVRPEGSVSTLKIQRTERGDSAVYLCASSGQVQETQYFGPGTRLLVL.

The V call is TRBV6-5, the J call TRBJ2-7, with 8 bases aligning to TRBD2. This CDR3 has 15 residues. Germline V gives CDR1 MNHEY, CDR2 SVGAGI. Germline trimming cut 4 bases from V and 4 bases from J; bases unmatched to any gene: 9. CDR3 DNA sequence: TGTGCCAGCAGTTCCCAGTCGGGGGGGCCTTACGAGCAGTACTTC. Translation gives CASSSQSGGPYEQYF.

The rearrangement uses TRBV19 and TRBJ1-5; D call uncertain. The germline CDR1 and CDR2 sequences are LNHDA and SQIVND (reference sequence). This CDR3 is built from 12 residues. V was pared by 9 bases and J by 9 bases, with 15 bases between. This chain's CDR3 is CARQFGRGPQHF. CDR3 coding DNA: TGTGCCAGACAGTTCGGGCGAGGGCCCCAGCATTTT.